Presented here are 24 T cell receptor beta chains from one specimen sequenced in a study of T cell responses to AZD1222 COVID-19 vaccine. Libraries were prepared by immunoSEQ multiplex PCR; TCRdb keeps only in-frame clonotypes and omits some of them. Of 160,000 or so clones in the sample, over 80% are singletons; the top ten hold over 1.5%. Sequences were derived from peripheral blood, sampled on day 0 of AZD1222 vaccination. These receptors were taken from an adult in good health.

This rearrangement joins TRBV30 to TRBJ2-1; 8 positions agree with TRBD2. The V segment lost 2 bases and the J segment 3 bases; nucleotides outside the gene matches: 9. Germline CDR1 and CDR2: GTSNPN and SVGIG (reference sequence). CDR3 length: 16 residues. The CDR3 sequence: CAWSRLGGLDYNEQFF. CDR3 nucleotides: TGTGCCTGGAGTCGGCTGGGGGGACTAGACTACAATGAGCAGTTCTTC.

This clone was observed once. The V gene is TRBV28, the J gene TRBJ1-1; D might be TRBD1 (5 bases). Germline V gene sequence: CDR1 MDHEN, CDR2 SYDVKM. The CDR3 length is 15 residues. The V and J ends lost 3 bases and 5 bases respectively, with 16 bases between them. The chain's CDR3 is CASSFRQGVGTEAFF. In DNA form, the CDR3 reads TGTGCCAGCAGTTTCCGGCAGGGTGTGGGGACTGAAGCTTTCTTT. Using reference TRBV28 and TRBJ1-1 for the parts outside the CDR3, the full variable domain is DVKVTQSSRYLVKRTGEKVFLECVQDMDHENMFWYRQDPGLGLRLIYFSYDVKMKEKGDIPEGYSVSREKKERFSLILESASTNQTSMYLCASSFRQGVGTEAFFGQGTRLTVV.

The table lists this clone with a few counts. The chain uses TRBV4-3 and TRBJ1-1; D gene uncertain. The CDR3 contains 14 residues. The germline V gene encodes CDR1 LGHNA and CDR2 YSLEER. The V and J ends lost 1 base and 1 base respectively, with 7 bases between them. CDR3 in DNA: TGCGCCAGCAGCCAAGGAATGGAGAACACTGAAGCTTTCTTT. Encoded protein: CASSQGMENTEAFF.

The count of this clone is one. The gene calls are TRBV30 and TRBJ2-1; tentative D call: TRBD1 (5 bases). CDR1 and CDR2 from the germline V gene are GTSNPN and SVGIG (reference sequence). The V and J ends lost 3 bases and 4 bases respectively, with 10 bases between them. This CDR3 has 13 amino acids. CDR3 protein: CAWRQGQYNEQFF. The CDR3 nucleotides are TGTGCCTGGAGGCAGGGCCAATACAATGAGCAGTTCTTC.

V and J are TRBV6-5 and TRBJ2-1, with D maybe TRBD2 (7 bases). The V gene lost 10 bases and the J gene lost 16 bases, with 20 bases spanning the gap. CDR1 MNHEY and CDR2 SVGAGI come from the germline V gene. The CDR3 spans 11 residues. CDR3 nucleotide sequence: TGTGCCAACGGGGGAGGGACACCTGTCTTCTTC. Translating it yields CANGGGTPVFF.

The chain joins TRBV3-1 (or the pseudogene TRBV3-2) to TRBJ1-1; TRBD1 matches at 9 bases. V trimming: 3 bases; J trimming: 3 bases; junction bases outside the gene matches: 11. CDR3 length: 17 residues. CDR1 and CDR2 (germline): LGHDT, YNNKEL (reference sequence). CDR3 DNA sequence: TGTGCCAGCAGCCAGGGGGACAGGGCTGACTTCGACACTGAAGCTTTCTTT. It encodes CASSQGDRADFDTEAFF.

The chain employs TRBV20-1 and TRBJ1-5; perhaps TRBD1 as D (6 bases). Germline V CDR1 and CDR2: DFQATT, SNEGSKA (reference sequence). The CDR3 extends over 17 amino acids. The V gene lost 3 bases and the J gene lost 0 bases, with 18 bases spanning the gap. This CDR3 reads CSASYRDRRFSNQPQHF. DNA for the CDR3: TGCAGTGCTAGTTACAGGGACCGTCGATTTAGCAATCAGCCCCAGCATTTT.

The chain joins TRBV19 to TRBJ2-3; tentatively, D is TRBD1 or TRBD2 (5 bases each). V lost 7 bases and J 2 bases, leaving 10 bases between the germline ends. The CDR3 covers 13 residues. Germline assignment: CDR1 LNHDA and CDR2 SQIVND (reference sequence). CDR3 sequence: CASKEGPTDTQYF. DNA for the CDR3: TGTGCCAGTAAAGAGGGGCCCACAGATACGCAGTATTTT.

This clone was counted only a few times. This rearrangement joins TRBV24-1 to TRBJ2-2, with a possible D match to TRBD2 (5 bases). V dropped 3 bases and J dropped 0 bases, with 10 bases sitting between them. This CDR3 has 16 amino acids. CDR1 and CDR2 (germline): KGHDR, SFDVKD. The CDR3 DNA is TGTGCCACCAGTGATCGGCGGGTAGCGAACACCGGGGAGCTGTTTTTT. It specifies CATSDRRVANTGELFF.

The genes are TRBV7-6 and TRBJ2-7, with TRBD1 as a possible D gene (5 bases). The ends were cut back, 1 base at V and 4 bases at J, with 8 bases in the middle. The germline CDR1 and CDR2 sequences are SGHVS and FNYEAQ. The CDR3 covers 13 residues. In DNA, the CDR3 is TGTGCCAGCAGCTTAGGGGCAGGGTACGAGCAGTACTTC. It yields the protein CASSLGAGYEQYF.

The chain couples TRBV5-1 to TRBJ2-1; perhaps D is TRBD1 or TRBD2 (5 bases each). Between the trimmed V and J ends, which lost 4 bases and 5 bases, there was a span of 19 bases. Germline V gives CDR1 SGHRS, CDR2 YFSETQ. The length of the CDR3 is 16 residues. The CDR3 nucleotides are TGCGCCAGCAGCCCCGGTGAGGGACCGCCCCACAATGAGCAGTTCTTC. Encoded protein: CASSPGEGPPHNEQFF.

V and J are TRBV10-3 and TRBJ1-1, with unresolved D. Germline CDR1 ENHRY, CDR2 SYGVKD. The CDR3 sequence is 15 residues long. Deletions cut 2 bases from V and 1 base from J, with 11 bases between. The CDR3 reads CAISERMAENTEAFF. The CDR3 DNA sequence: TGTGCCATCAGTGAGCGGATGGCGGAGAACACTGAAGCTTTCTTT.

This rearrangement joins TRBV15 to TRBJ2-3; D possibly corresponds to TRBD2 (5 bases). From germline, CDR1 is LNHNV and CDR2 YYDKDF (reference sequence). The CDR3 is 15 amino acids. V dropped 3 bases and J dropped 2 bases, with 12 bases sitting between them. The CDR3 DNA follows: TGTGCCACCAGCAGGGAGCGGATCCCCACAGATACGCAGTATTTT. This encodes CATSRERIPTDTQYF.

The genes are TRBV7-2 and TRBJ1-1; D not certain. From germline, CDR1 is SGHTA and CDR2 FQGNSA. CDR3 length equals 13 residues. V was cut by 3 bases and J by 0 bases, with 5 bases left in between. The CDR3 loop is CASSFSMNTEAFF. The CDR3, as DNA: TGTGCCAGCAGCTTCTCAATGAACACTGAAGCTTTCTTT.

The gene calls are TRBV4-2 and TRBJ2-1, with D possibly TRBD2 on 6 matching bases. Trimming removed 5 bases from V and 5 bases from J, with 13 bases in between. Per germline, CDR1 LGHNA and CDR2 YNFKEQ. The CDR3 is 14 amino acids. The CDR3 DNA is TGTGCCAGCAGCTCAACCGGGGGAGACAATGAGCAGTTCTTC. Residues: CASSSTGGDNEQFF.

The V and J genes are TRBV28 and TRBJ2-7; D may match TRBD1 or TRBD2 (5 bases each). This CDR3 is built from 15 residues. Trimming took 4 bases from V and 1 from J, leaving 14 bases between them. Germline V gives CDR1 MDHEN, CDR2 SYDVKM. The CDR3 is CASSSDTGRSYEQYF. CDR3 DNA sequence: TGTGCCAGCAGTTCCGATACGGGACGATCCTACGAGCAGTACTTC. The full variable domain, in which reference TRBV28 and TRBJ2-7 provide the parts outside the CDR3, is DVKVTQSSRYLVKRTGEKVFLECVQDMDHENMFWYRQDPGLGLRLIYFSYDVKMKEKGDIPEGYSVSREKKERFSLILESASTNQTSMYLCASSSDTGRSYEQYFGPGTRLTVT.

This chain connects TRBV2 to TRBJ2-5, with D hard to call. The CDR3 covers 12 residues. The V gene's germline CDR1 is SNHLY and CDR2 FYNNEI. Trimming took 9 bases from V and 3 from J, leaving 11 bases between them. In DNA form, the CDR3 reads TGTGCCAGTGGGGTTAACAAAGAGACCCAGTACTTC. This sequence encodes CASGVNKETQYF. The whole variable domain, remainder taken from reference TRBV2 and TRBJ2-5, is EPEVTQTPSHQVTQMGQEVILRCVPISNHLYFYWYRQILGQKVEFLVSFYNNEISEKSEIFDDQFSVERPDGSNFTLKIRSTKLEDSAMYFCASGVNKETQYFGPGTRLLVL.

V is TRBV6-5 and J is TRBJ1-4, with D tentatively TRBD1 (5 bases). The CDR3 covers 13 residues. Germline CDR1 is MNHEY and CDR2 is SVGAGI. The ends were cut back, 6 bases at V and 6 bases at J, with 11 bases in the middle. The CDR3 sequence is CASSTGRDEKLFF. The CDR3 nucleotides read TGTGCCAGCAGCACGGGGCGTGATGAAAAACTGTTTTTT.

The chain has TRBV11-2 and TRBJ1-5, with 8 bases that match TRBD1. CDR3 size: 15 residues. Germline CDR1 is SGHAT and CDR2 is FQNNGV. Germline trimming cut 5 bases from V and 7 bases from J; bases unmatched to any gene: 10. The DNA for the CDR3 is TGTGCCAGCAGCCCCGGAGGGGACAGGAGGCAGCCCCAGCATTTT. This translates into CASSPGGDRRQPQHF.

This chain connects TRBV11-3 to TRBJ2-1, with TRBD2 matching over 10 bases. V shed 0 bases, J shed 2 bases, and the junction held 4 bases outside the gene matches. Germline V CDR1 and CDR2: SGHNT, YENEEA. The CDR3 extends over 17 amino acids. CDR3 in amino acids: CASSLEPTSGPYNEQFF. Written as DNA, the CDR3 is TGTGCCAGCAGCTTAGAACCGACTAGCGGGCCCTACAATGAGCAGTTCTTC.

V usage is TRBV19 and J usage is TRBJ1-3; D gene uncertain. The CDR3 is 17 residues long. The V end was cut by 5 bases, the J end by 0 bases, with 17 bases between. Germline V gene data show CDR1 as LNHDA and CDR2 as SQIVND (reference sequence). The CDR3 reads CASSPRGGRNSGNTIYF. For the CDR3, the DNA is TGTGCCAGTAGTCCCCGAGGAGGACGGAACTCTGGAAACACCATATATTTT. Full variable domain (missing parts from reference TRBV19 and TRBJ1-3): DGGITQSPKYLFRKEGQNVTLSCEQNLNHDAMYWYRQDPGQGLRLIYYSQIVNDFQKGDIAEGYSVSREKKESFPLTVTSAQKNPTAFYLCASSPRGGRNSGNTIYFGEGSWLTVV.

CDR3: CASSSRAGLGGYTF. CDR3 nucleotides: TGTGCCAGCAGTTCCCGGGCCGGGCTTGGTGGCTACACCTTC. The rearrangement links TRBV27 to TRBJ1-2; no firm D call. Germline lookup yields CDR1 MNHEY and CDR2 SMNVEV (reference sequence). The CDR3 extends over 14 amino acids. The germline V and J ends were trimmed by 4 bases and 7 bases, with 16 bases remaining between them.

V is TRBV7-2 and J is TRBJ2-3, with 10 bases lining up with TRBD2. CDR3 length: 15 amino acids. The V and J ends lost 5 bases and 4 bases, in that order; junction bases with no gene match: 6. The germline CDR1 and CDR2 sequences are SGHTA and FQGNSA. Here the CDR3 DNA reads TGTGCCAGCAGCCCAAGCGGGGGGGCCGCAGATACGCAGTATTTT. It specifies CASSPSGGAADTQYF.

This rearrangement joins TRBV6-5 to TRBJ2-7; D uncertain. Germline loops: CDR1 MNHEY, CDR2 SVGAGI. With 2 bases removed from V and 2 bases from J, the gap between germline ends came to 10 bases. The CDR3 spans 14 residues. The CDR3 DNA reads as TGTGCCAGCAGTTACGCATCGCATACCTACGAGCAGTACTTC. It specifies CASSYASHTYEQYF.